These 26 T cell receptor beta chains were sequenced from one sample in a study of T cells in Graves' hyperthyroidism and ophthalmopathy. RNA transcripts provided the source from which TCR beta CDR3 regions were amplified. The primer set for the first-round RT-PCR of the TCR CDR3 was HTBI. From the multiplex PCR reads, TCRdb called clonotypes with MiXCR, one entry per CDR3 protein. In the table there are about 560,000 distinct CDR3 sequences, approximately 15% of which are singletons. The sequenced sample consisted of blood. The receptor set was obtained from a woman aged 40 to 55 with Graves' hyperthyroidism.

This clonotype occurred many times. V gene TRBV28 combines with J gene TRBJ2-5, with D perhaps matching TRBD1 (6 bases). This CDR3 region has 14 residues. With 4 bases removed from V and 2 bases from J, the gap between germline ends came to 11 bases. The germline V gene has CDR1 MDHEN and CDR2 SYDVKM. The CDR3 sequence is CASSSGERQETQYF. For the CDR3, the DNA is TGTGCCAGCAGTTCAGGGGAACGGCAAGAGACCCAGTACTTC. The whole variable domain, remainder taken from reference TRBV28 and TRBJ2-5, is DVKVTQSSRYLVKRTGEKVFLECVQDMDHENMFWYRQDPGLGLRLIYFSYDVKMKEKGDIPEGYSVSREKKERFSLILESASTNQTSMYLCASSSGERQETQYFGPGTRLLVL.

This clonotype showed up many times. This chain connects TRBV20-1 to TRBJ2-5; D uncertain. V was clipped by 5 bases and J by 5 bases, with 9 bases between them. The CDR3 contains 11 residues. Germline loops: CDR1 DFQATT, CDR2 SNEGSKA (reference sequence). Here the CDR3 reads CSAETRETQYF. CDR3 sequence (DNA): TGCAGTGCTGAAACGCGGGAGACCCAGTACTTC.

CDR3 bases: TGTGCCAGCAGTTCCTCCGCAGGGAATGAAAAACTGTTTTTT. Protein: CASSSSAGNEKLFF. The V and J genes are TRBV28 and TRBJ1-4, with D perhaps TRBD1 (5 bases). Germline values: CDR1 MDHEN, CDR2 SYDVKM. Trimming cost V 4 bases and J 5 bases, with 11 bases left between them. This CDR3 has 14 amino acids.

In this sample, this clonotype turned up a few times. The chain joins TRBV5-1 to TRBJ1-1; 8 bases line up with TRBD1. The CDR3 runs 17 residues. Unmatched junction bases numbered 10, after V lost 0 bases and J lost 3 bases. Germline V gives CDR1 SGHRS, CDR2 YFSETQ. The CDR3 sequence is CASSLEWVQGVDTEAFF. CDR3 nucleotides: TGCGCCAGCAGCTTGGAATGGGTACAGGGGGTTGACACTGAAGCTTTCTTT.

The genes are TRBV28 and TRBJ1-3, with D perhaps TRBD1 (6 bases). Trimming removed 5 bases from V and 3 bases from J, with 11 bases in between. There are 14 residues in the CDR3. Germline assignment: CDR1 MDHEN and CDR2 SYDVKM. The CDR3 loop is CASSEQGFGNTIYF. CDR3 nucleotides: TGTGCCAGCAGTGAACAGGGATTTGGAAACACCATATATTTT.

This clonotype was counted between two and nine times. The V and J genes are TRBV19 and TRBJ2-1, with 9 nucleotides matching TRBD2. The V gene end was trimmed by 2 bases and the J gene end by 5 bases; junction bases not matched to a gene: 4. Germline V lookup: CDR1 LNHDA, CDR2 SQIVND (reference sequence). The CDR3 runs 15 residues. The chain's CDR3 is CASSISLAGNNEQFF. Written as DNA, the CDR3 is TGTGCCAGTAGTATATCTCTAGCGGGAAACAATGAGCAGTTCTTC.

This clonotype occurred many times. The rearrangement links TRBV7-8 to TRBJ2-5, with 16 bases that match TRBD2. The V and J ends lost 2 bases and 4 bases, in that order; junction bases with no gene match: 7. This CDR3 has 18 amino acids. Germline CDR1 and CDR2: SGHVS and FQNEAQ. CDR3 sequence (DNA): TGTGCCAGCAGCTTATCAGGGACTAGCGGGAGGGCCGTAGAGACCCAGTACTTC. Translation: CASSLSGTSGRAVETQYF.

This clonotype was counted ten times or more. The V and J genes are TRBV5-5 and TRBJ2-2; D tentatively fits TRBD1 or TRBD2 (6 bases each). The V gene lost 4 bases and the J gene lost 0 bases, with 13 bases spanning the gap. The CDR3 runs 16 residues. Germline V gene sequence: CDR1 SGHKS, CDR2 YYEKEE (reference sequence). Here the CDR3 DNA reads TGTGCCAGCAGCCGGGGGCTATTCTCGAACACCGGGGAGCTGTTTTTT. Translating it yields CASSRGLFSNTGELFF.

The gene calls are TRBV10-1 and TRBJ2-3, with 8 bases matching TRBD1. Trimming took 0 bases from V and 4 from J; bases not matched to a gene: 0. CDR1 is WNHNN, CDR2 SYGVQD, per germline (reference sequence). The CDR3 has 14 residues. DNA of the CDR3: TGCGCCAGCAGTGAGTCGACAGGGGCAGATACGCAGTATTTT. Translation gives CASSESTGADTQYF.

This clonotype was recorded at least ten times. The genes are TRBV11-2 and TRBJ1-1, with 8 bases that match TRBD1. The CDR3 extends over 13 amino acids. J lost 7 bases, V lost 3 bases, and 4 bases had no gene match. The germline gives CDR1 SGHAT, CDR2 FQNNGV. The CDR3 DNA is TGTGCCAGCAGCTTTGGGACAGGTTTTGAAGCTTTCTTT. Translated, it gives CASSFGTGFEAFF.

CDR3 protein: CASSLDGINYGYTF. CDR3 nucleotides: TGTGCCAGCAGCTTAGACGGCATAAACTATGGCTACACCTTC. The chain recombines TRBV7-9 with TRBJ1-2; D is uncertain. The CDR3 is made up of 14 amino acids. The V end lost 1 base, the J end lost 2 bases, and 8 bases lay between the germline ends. Germline-derived CDR1 and CDR2 are SEHNR and FQNEAQ (reference sequence).

This clonotype was seen at least ten times. This chain connects TRBV2 to TRBJ2-1; no definite D call. Germline V gene sequence: CDR1 SNHLY, CDR2 FYNNEI. This CDR3 is built from 15 residues. Trimming left V 5 bases short and J 4 bases short, with 15 bases between. The CDR3 spells CASSPDVVRYNEQFF. CDR3 DNA: TGTGCCAGCAGTCCGGACGTAGTGCGTTACAATGAGCAGTTCTTC.

A few counts support this clonotype. V and J are TRBV5-1 and TRBJ2-7; TRBD1 agrees at 9 bases. V lost 4 bases, J lost 3 bases, and 11 bases stayed unmatched. CDR3 length: 16 amino acids. Per germline, CDR1 SGHRS and CDR2 YFSETQ. The CDR3 reads CASSLDPGQGDYEQYF. DNA of the CDR3: TGCGCCAGCAGCCTGGACCCGGGACAGGGAGACTACGAGCAGTACTTC.

A note on this clonotype: An end of the junction does not agree with germline; a read error may underlie this. V is TRBV7-6 and J is TRBJ2-3; D gene ambiguous. CDR1 SGHVS and CDR2 FNYEAQ come from the germline V gene. CDR3 length equals 13 residues. The CDR3 DNA sequence: TGTGCCAGCAGCTTAGTTCGCACAGATACGCGGTATTTT. Protein sequence: CASSLVRTDTRYF.

This clonotype was detected ten times or more. The J gene is TRBJ2-7, the V gene TRBV20-1; D possibly corresponds to TRBD1 (6 bases). Deletions cut 0 bases from V and 1 base from J, with 13 bases between. Germline-derived CDR1 and CDR2 are DFQATT and SNEGSKA (reference sequence). The CDR3 spans 15 residues. CDR3 coding DNA: TGCAGTGCTAGAGATTATAACAGGGTATCCTACGAGCAGTACTTC. This encodes CSARDYNRVSYEQYF.

The rearrangement links TRBV18 to TRBJ1-4; 7 nucleotides align to TRBD1. The CDR3 runs 14 residues. The V gene end was trimmed by 2 bases and the J gene end by 8 bases; junction bases not matched to a gene: 5. The germline CDR1 and CDR2 sequences are KGHSH and LQKENI. The DNA for the CDR3 is TGTGCCAGCTCACCAAGTACAGGGGAAGAAAAACTGTTTTTT. Its translation: CASSPSTGEEKLFF.

This clonotype was observed at least ten times. Here the CDR3 reads CAWSVMSGDTQYF. In DNA form, the CDR3 reads TGTGCCTGGAGTGTAATGTCTGGAGATACGCAGTATTTT. The chain employs TRBV30 and TRBJ2-3; D not certain. CDR3 length: 13 amino acids. V was clipped by 0 bases and J by 5 bases, with 9 bases between them. Germline loops: CDR1 GTSNPN, CDR2 SVGIG (reference sequence).

The sample holds a few counts of this clonotype. The chain employs TRBV4-1 and TRBJ1-2, with D unclear. Germline V gene sequence: CDR1 MGHRA, CDR2 YSYEKL. V was pared by 1 base and J by 4 bases, with 13 bases between. This CDR3 spans 15 amino acids. As DNA, the CDR3 is TGCGCCAGCAGCCAAGTGGCGACGGAGAGCTATGGCTACACCTTC. Translating it yields CASSQVATESYGYTF.

This chain joins TRBV6-2 or TRBV6-3 and TRBJ2-2; 14 bases match TRBD2. V trimming: 4 bases; J trimming: 6 bases; junction bases outside the gene matches: 7. Germline assignment: CDR1 MNHEY and CDR2 SVGEGT. CDR3 size: 17 residues. The CDR3 sequence: CASSFEGLAGAAGELFF. The CDR3 nucleotides read TGTGCCAGCAGTTTTGAGGGACTAGCGGGAGCGGCCGGGGAGCTGTTTTTT.

CDR3 DNA sequence: TGTGCCAGCAGCTTAAAGGGAGGTTCTGGCAATGAGCAGTTCTTC. Translating it yields CASSLKGGSGNEQFF. The chain is built from TRBV7-9 and TRBJ2-1; perhaps TRBD2 as D (6 bases). Trimming stripped 2 bases from V and 6 bases from J, with 14 bases between. In germline, CDR1 is SEHNR, CDR2 FQNEAQ (reference sequence). This CDR3 is 15 amino acids long.

This clonotype was seen many times. This chain links TRBV27 with TRBJ2-5; TRBD2 matches at 11 bases. Germline CDR1 and CDR2: MNHEY and SMNVEV (reference sequence). V shed 6 bases and J 2 bases; nucleotides not matched to a gene: 5. This CDR3 contains 15 residues. This CDR3 reads CASRRGTSGQETQYF. CDR3 nucleotide sequence: TGTGCCAGCAGAAGAGGGACTAGCGGACAAGAGACCCAGTACTTC.

This clonotype was seen ten or more times. The chain joins TRBV3-1 to TRBJ1-3; no clear D. The CDR3 consists of 16 residues. Germline V gene data show CDR1 as LGHDT and CDR2 as YNNKEL (reference sequence). V was cut by 3 bases and J by 0 bases, with 12 bases left in between. The CDR3 is CASSQKVGLSGNTIYF. In DNA, the CDR3 is TGTGCCAGCAGCCAGAAGGTCGGGCTCTCTGGAAACACCATATATTTT.

The chain uses TRBV10-1 and TRBJ1-1; D remains unclear. This CDR3 has 17 amino acids. Germline V gene sequence: CDR1 WNHNN, CDR2 SYGVQD (reference sequence). The V gene lost 3 bases and the J gene lost 1 base, with 18 bases spanning the gap. The CDR3 reads CASSENPGWAGNTEAFF. CDR3 in DNA: TGCGCCAGCAGTGAAAACCCTGGGTGGGCCGGGAACACTGAAGCTTTCTTT.

This clonotype was counted ten times or more. This sequence joins TRBV18 and TRBJ2-7, with 8 bases lining up with TRBD1. J gave up 3 bases and V 6 bases, and 10 bases lay outside the gene matches. Germline V lookup: CDR1 KGHSH, CDR2 LQKENI. The CDR3 loop spans 15 amino acids. The CDR3 nucleotides are TGTGCCAGCTCTACCAGGACAGGGTGGGACTACGAGCAGTACTTC. It translates to CASSTRTGWDYEQYF. The full variable domain, in which reference TRBV18 and TRBJ2-7 provide the parts outside the CDR3, is NAGVMQNPRHLVRRRGQEARLRCSPMKGHSHVYWYRQLPEEGLKFMVYLQKENIIDESGMPKERFSAEFPKEGPSILRIQQVVRGDSAAYFCASSTRTGWDYEQYFGPGTRLTVT.

The genes are TRBV3-1 and TRBJ2-2; the D is unclear. Germline CDR1 and CDR2: LGHDT and YNNKEL (reference sequence). The CDR3 runs to 14 residues. Trimming pared 3 bases from V and 0 bases from J, leaving 5 bases between. CDR3: CASSHIPNTGELFF. CDR3 DNA sequence: TGTGCCAGCAGCCATATCCCGAACACCGGGGAGCTGTTTTTT.

At least ten counts were recorded for this clonotype. V is TRBV20-1 and J is TRBJ1-2; no reliable D call. The CDR3 loop spans 13 amino acids. Trimming removed 6 bases from V and 1 base from J, with 12 bases in between. From germline, CDR1 is DFQATT and CDR2 SNEGSKA (reference sequence). The chain's CDR3 is CSALDTDNYGYTF. Here the CDR3 DNA reads TGCAGTGCCCTGGATACCGATAACTATGGCTACACCTTC.